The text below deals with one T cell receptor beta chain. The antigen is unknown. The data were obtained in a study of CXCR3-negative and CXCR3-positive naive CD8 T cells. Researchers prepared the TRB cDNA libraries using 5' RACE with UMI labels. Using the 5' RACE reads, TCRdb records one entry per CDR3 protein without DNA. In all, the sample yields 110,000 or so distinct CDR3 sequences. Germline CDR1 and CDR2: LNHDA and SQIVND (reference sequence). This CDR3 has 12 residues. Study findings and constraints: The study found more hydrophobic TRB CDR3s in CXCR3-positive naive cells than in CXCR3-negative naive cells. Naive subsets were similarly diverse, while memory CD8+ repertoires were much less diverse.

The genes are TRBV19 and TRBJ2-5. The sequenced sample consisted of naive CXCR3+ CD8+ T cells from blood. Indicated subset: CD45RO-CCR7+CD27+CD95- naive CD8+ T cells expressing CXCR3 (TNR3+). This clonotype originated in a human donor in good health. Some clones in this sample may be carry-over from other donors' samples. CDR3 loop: CASSIDGETQYF.